One and the same sample provided the 20 T cell receptor beta chains below, sequenced in a study of blood T cells in healthy people across ages. The second PCR ran 7 to 11 cycles with a sample-barcoded 5' primer and J-beta primers. TCRdb reprocessed the 5' RACE reads via MiXCR and lists one record per CDR3 protein. The data show 800,000 to 950,000 distinct CDR3 sequences, about 34% seen once. Sequenced material: blood. These receptors were obtained from a man younger than 35 in good health.

CDR3 coding DNA: TGCAGTGCGACCCAGGGCTCAACCTTTCAGAGCGAAAAACTGTTTTTT. Amino acid sequence: CSATQGSTFQSEKLFF. The gene calls are TRBV20-1 and TRBJ1-4; weak D call: TRBD1 (5 bases). Between the trimmed V and J ends, which lost 6 bases and 8 bases, there was a span of 25 bases. The V gene's germline CDR1 is DFQATT and CDR2 SNEGSKA (reference sequence). The CDR3 spans 16 residues.

The rearrangement joins TRBV6-5 to TRBJ2-1; TRBD1 matches 8 bases. Germline CDR1 MNHEY, CDR2 SVGAGI. V dropped 6 bases and J dropped 10; count of bases not matched to a gene: 11. The CDR3 consists of 14 residues. CDR3 sequence: CASSHRTGFYEQFF. CDR3 in DNA: TGTGCCAGCAGCCACAGGACAGGGTTTTACGAGCAGTTCTTC.

This rearrangement joins TRBV5-1 to TRBJ2-3; 7 bases align to TRBD1. Germline lookup yields CDR1 SGHRS and CDR2 YFSETQ. The CDR3 covers 15 residues. Unmatched junction bases numbered 10, after V lost 4 bases and J lost 5 bases. This CDR3 reads CASSAGTAKRDTQYF. DNA of the CDR3: TGCGCCAGCAGCGCAGGGACAGCGAAGAGAGATACGCAGTATTTT.

Concerning this clonotype itself: Possible read error: a much larger clone is one base away. This chain uses TRBV5-1 with TRBJ2-1; D is ambiguous. The CDR3 has 15 amino acids. V lost 0 bases and J 6 bases, leaving 13 bases between the germline ends. Looked up from germline, CDR1 is SGHRS and CDR2 is YFSETQ. In DNA, the CDR3 is TGCGCCAGCAGCTTGGTAGATAATCGTGCCAATGAGCAGTTCTTC. This translates into CASSLVDNRANEQFF.

The gene calls are TRBV12-3 or TRBV12-4 and TRBJ1-1; the match to TRBD1 covers 8 bases. Unmatched junction bases numbered 18, after V lost 7 bases and J lost 5 bases. This CDR3 contains 17 residues. CDR3 DNA: TGTGCCAGCAAAACACGGCAGGGGAGGACAGGGCGGACTGAAGCTTTCTTT. Translated, it gives CASKTRQGRTGRTEAFF.

V and J are TRBV9 and TRBJ2-7; TRBD1 agrees at 7 bases. Germline-derived CDR1 and CDR2 are SGDLS and YYNGEE. Trimming at V came to 3 bases and at J to 0 bases, leaving 6 bases not matched to a gene. This CDR3 spans 15 amino acids. CDR3 amino acids: CASSAGTVSSYEQYF. CDR3 bases: TGTGCCAGCAGCGCCGGGACAGTCAGCTCCTACGAGCAGTACTTC.

V and J are TRBV10-3 and TRBJ1-1; D ambiguous. This CDR3 is built from 13 residues. CDR1 ENHRY and CDR2 SYGVKD come from the germline V gene. V was pared by 6 bases and J by 3 bases, with 11 bases between. CDR3 loop: CAIRVDGHTEAFF. In DNA form, the CDR3 reads TGTGCCATCAGGGTCGACGGGCACACTGAAGCTTTCTTT.

The chain has TRBV28 and TRBJ2-1; 15 positions agree with TRBD2. CDR3 length: 19 residues. V dropped 1 base and J dropped 4; count of bases not matched to a gene: 8. Looked up from germline, CDR1 is MDHEN and CDR2 is SYDVKM. In DNA form, the CDR3 reads TGTGCCAGCAGTTTATTGGGTAGGACTAGCGGGGGGGTATACAATGAGCAGTTCTTC. Amino acids: CASSLLGRTSGGVYNEQFF.

The CDR3 region has the DNA TGCAGTGCTAGCGCCGCGGTTGAGGAGACCCAGTACTTC. Its translation: CSASAAVEETQYF. The chain links TRBV20-1 to TRBJ2-5; no clear D gene. Germline V gene sequence: CDR1 DFQATT, CDR2 SNEGSKA (reference sequence). The CDR3 runs 13 residues. Trimming removed 3 bases from V and 5 bases from J, with 13 bases in between.

The chain combines TRBV2 with TRBJ1-1; the D gene is possibly TRBD1 (5 bases). The CDR3 spans 14 residues. Trimming pared 3 bases from V and 5 bases from J, leaving 13 bases between. Germline values: CDR1 SNHLY, CDR2 FYNNEI. The CDR3 protein is CASSEQGTRTEAFF. The CDR3 DNA reads TGTGCCAGCAGTGAGCAGGGTACGAGAACTGAAGCTTTCTTT.

In nucleotides, the CDR3 is TGCAGCGCCCAGGGGACGGGCCATGGGCTCAATGAGCAGTTCTTC. Translation gives CSAQGTGHGLNEQFF. This chain links TRBV29-1 with TRBJ2-1; the D gene is possibly TRBD1 (6 bases). CDR3 length: 15 residues. The germline gives CDR1 SQVTM, CDR2 ANQGSEA. Trimming cost V 7 bases and J 6 bases, with 22 bases left between them.

This clonotype was counted a few times. The chain links TRBV12-3 or TRBV12-4 to TRBJ2-2; D is perhaps TRBD1 (5 bases). V was trimmed by 6 bases and J by 4 bases, leaving 12 bases between them. This CDR3 contains 14 residues. The CDR3 spells CASRPGLGTGELFF. Here the CDR3 DNA reads TGTGCCAGCAGGCCAGGGTTGGGCACCGGGGAGCTGTTTTTT.

The V call is TRBV12-3 or TRBV12-4, the J call TRBJ2-1, with D perhaps TRBD1 or TRBD2 (6 bases each). The CDR3 loop spans 16 amino acids. V lost 6 bases and J 10 bases, leaving 25 bases between the germline ends. Here the CDR3 reads CASRWGAGRDLDEQFF. The DNA of the CDR3 is TGTGCCAGCAGATGGGGGGCCGGACGGGATCTTGACGAGCAGTTCTTC.

The chain uses TRBV5-1 and TRBJ2-5; D remains ambiguous. This CDR3 is built from 16 residues. Trimming cost V 0 bases and J 3 bases, with 15 bases left between them. Germline CDR1 SGHRS, CDR2 YFSETQ. CDR3 DNA sequence: TGCGCCAGCAGCTTGGCCCCGGCGGATTCTAAAGAGACCCAGTACTTC. This gives the protein CASSLAPADSKETQYF.

This clonotype has more than one count but fewer than ten. The V and J genes are TRBV10-3 and TRBJ1-1, with D perhaps TRBD1 (6 bases). The CDR3 runs to 16 residues. Germline V gene data show CDR1 as ENHRY and CDR2 as SYGVKD. V dropped 10 bases and J dropped 4 bases, with 25 bases sitting between them. The CDR3 is CATNRDIGGRGTEAFF. CDR3 sequence (DNA): TGTGCCACCAACCGGGACATCGGGGGAAGGGGCACTGAAGCTTTCTTT.

A few counts support this clonotype. V gene TRBV2 combines with J gene TRBJ1-5, with D unclear. The V end was cut by 3 bases, the J end by 0 bases, with 9 bases between. Germline CDR1 SNHLY, CDR2 FYNNEI. This CDR3 contains 15 residues. Here the CDR3 reads CASSDRENSNQPQHF. CDR3 nucleotides: TGTGCCAGCAGTGACAGAGAAAATAGCAATCAGCCCCAGCATTTT.

As for this clonotype: A read error may account for a junction end that differs from germline. The chain links TRBV5-5 to TRBJ2-7; D is uncertain. In germline, CDR1 is SGHKS, CDR2 YYEKEE (reference sequence). This CDR3 has 13 residues. The CDR3 here is CVSSPESSCEQYF. In DNA form, the CDR3 reads TGTGTCAGCAGCCCTGAAAGCTCCTGCGAGCAGTACTTC. Filled out from reference TRBV5-5 and TRBJ2-7, the complete variable domain reads DAGVTQSPTHLIKTRGQQVTLRCSPISGHKSVSWYQQVLGQGPQFIFQYYEKEERGRGNFPDRFSARQFPNYSSELNVNALLLGDSALYLCVSSPESSCEQYFGPGTRLTVT.

The chain joins TRBV5-1 to TRBJ2-5; TRBD1 aligns across 9 bases. The CDR3 has 14 residues. V shed 4 bases and J 4 bases; nucleotides not matched to a gene: 5. Per the germline V gene, CDR1 is SGHRS and CDR2 is YFSETQ. This CDR3 reads CASSPRTGAETQYF. The CDR3 nucleotides read TGCGCCAGCAGCCCCAGGACAGGGGCAGAGACCCAGTACTTC. The variable domain in full, with the rest retrieved from reference TRBV5-1 and TRBJ2-5, is KAGVTQTPRYLIKTRGQQVTLSCSPISGHRSVSWYQQTPGQGLQFLFEYFSETQRNKGNFPGRFSGRQFSNSRSEMNVSTLELGDSALYLCASSPRTGAETQYFGPGTRLLVL.

The chain has TRBV2 and TRBJ2-1; 12 bases agree with TRBD1. Germline CDR1 and CDR2: SNHLY and FYNNEI. The CDR3 loop spans 13 amino acids. After removal of 9 bases from V and 5 bases from J, the junction contained 2 bases not matched to a gene. Here the CDR3 reads CARGQGANNEQFF. CDR3 coding DNA: TGTGCCAGGGGACAGGGGGCTAACAATGAGCAGTTCTTC.

This clonotype has only a few counts. The chain combines TRBV24-1 with TRBJ2-3; TRBD1 matches at 7 bases. J gave up 2 bases and V 6 bases, and 7 bases lay outside the gene matches. The CDR3 loop spans 15 amino acids. Germline V lookup: CDR1 KGHDR, CDR2 SFDVKD. The CDR3 is CATSPPGQNTDTQYF. The DNA of the CDR3 is TGTGCCACCAGTCCACCGGGACAGAACACAGATACGCAGTATTTT.